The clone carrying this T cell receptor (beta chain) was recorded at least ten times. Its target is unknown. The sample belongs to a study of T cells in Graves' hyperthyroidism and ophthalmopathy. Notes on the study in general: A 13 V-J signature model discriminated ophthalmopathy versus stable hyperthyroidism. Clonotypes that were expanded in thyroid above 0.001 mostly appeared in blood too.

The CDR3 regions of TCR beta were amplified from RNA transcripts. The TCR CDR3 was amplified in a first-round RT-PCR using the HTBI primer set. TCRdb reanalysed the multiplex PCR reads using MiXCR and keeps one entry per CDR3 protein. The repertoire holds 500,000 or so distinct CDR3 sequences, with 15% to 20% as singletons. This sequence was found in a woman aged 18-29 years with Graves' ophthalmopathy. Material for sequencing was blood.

CDR3 sequence (DNA): TGTGCCTGGGAGTCCAATCTCAGGGGAAACACTGAAGCTTTCTTT. Amino acid sequence: CAWESNLRGNTEAFF. This sequence joins TRBV30 and TRBJ1-1, with D tentatively TRBD1 (6 bases). In germline, CDR1 is GTSNPN, CDR2 SVGIG (reference sequence). Trimming left V 5 bases short and J 2 bases short, with 18 bases between. The CDR3 loop spans 15 amino acids. The whole variable domain, filled in from reference TRBV30 and TRBJ1-1, reads SQTIHQWPATLVQPVGSPLSLECTVEGTSNPNLYWYRQAAGRGLQLLFYSVGIGQISSEVPQNLSASRPQDRQFILSSKKLLLSDSGFYLCAWESNLRGNTEAFFGQGTRLTVV.